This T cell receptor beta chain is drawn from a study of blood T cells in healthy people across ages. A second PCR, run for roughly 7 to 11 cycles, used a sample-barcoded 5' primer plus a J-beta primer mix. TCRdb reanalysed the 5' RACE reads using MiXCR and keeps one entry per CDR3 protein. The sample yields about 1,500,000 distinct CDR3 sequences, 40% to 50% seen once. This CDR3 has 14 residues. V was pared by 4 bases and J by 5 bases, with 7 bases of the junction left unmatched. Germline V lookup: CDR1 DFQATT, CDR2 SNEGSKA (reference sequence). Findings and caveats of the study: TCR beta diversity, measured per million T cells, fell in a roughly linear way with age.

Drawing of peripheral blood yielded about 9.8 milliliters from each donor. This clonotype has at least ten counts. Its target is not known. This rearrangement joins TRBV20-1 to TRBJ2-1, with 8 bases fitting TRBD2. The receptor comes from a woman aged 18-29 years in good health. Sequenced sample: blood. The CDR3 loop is CSAMSGRWDNEQFF. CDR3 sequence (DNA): TGCAGTGCTATGAGCGGGAGATGGGACAATGAGCAGTTCTTC.